The 24 T cell receptor beta chains below come from one sample, sequenced in a study of cytomegalovirus exposure and HLA in healthy donors. Primers for the PCR totalled 60 Vbeta and 13 Jbeta. TCRdb's table, derived via immunoSEQ multiplex PCR, lists solely in-frame clones and lacks some. The sample shows about 180,000 clones, 75% to 85% of them seen only once. The sample consisted of PBMCs. Receptors originate from a man between 18 and 29 years old in good health and CMV-seronegative.

The table lists this clone with a count of one. This sequence joins TRBV5-5 and TRBJ1-2, with D perhaps matching TRBD1 (5 bases). This CDR3 contains 14 residues. The germline gives CDR1 SGHKS, CDR2 YYEKEE (reference sequence). V was clipped by 2 bases and J by 4 bases, with 12 bases between them. Here the CDR3 DNA reads TGTGCCAGCAGCTTATCAGGGCCTGGCTATGGCTACACCTTC. Translating it yields CASSLSGPGYGYTF. Using reference TRBV5-5 and TRBJ1-2 for the parts outside the CDR3, the full variable domain is DAGVTQSPTHLIKTRGQQVTLRCSPISGHKSVSWYQQVLGQGPQFIFQYYEKEERGRGNFPDRFSARQFPNYSSELNVNALLLGDSALYLCASSLSGPGYGYTFGSGTRLTVV.

The chain joins TRBV4-3 to TRBJ2-1; 9 bases line up with TRBD2. The CDR3 runs to 18 residues. Germline trimming cut 1 base from V and 4 bases from J; bases unmatched to any gene: 11. The V gene's germline CDR1 is LGHNA and CDR2 YSLEER. CDR3 DNA: TGCGCCAGCAGCCAAGGGATTAGCGGGGGCCTCGCTTACAATGAGCAGTTCTTC. Its translation is CASSQGISGGLAYNEQFF.

This clone was seen once. The rearrangement uses TRBV19 and TRBJ2-3, with TRBD2 matching 7 bases. CDR3 size: 14 residues. Germline lookup yields CDR1 LNHDA and CDR2 SQIVND (reference sequence). V was clipped by 7 bases and J by 6 bases; unmatched bases: 10. CDR3 sequence reads: CASKSTGGGDTQYF. CDR3 DNA: TGTGCCAGTAAGTCGACGGGCGGGGGTGATACGCAGTATTTT.

The genes are TRBV6-5 and TRBJ1-2; D ambiguous. V lost 6 bases and J lost 8, with 13 bases in between. The CDR3 covers 12 residues. Per germline, CDR1 MNHEY and CDR2 SVGAGI. The CDR3 loop is CASSTEFSGYTF. Written as DNA, the CDR3 is TGTGCCAGCAGCACAGAGTTCTCAGGCTACACCTTC.

The chain uses TRBV4-2 and TRBJ1-2; 7 bases line up with TRBD1. V gave up 4 bases and J gave up 1 base; unmatched junction bases: 3. CDR3 length: 14 amino acids. The germline V gene has CDR1 LGHNA and CDR2 YNFKEQ. In nucleotides, the CDR3 is TGTGCCAGCAGCCTAGGGGACAGTAACTATGGCTACACCTTC. It translates to CASSLGDSNYGYTF.

CDR3: CASSLTRGLRWVSQPQHF. The CDR3 nucleotides are TGTGCCAGCAGCTTAACGCGAGGGCTCCGGTGGGTAAGTCAGCCCCAGCATTTT. V usage is TRBV7-3 and J usage is TRBJ1-5; D gene uncertain. The length of the CDR3 is 18 residues. The V gene lost 0 bases and the J gene lost 6 bases, with 21 bases spanning the gap. Germline assignment: CDR1 SGHTA and CDR2 FQGTGA.

The rearrangement joins TRBV11-2 to TRBJ2-1; D uncertain. V was shortened by 1 base and J by 4 bases, with 14 bases between the two germline ends. Germline CDR1 and CDR2: SGHAT and FQNNGV. The CDR3 is 16 amino acids. This CDR3 reads CASSLVIYPLYNEQFF. In DNA, the CDR3 is TGTGCCAGCAGCTTAGTTATCTATCCCCTTTACAATGAGCAGTTCTTC. The complete variable domain, with remaining parts taken from reference TRBV11-2 and TRBJ2-1, reads EAGVAQSPRYKIIEKRQSVAFWCNPISGHATLYWYQQILGQGPKLLIQFQNNGVVDDSQLPKDRFSAERLKGVDSTLKIQPAKLEDSAVYLCASSLVIYPLYNEQFFGPGTRLTVL.

The V call is TRBV19, the J call TRBJ1-2; tentative D call: TRBD1 (6 bases). V shed 2 bases and J shed 2 bases, with 12 bases lying between them. This CDR3 spans 15 amino acids. Germline CDR1 LNHDA, CDR2 SQIVND (reference sequence). This CDR3 is CASSISQTGNYGYTF. For the CDR3, the DNA is TGTGCCAGTAGTATAAGCCAGACAGGAAACTATGGCTACACCTTC. The entire variable domain, with the rest obtained from reference TRBV19 and TRBJ1-2, is as follows: DGGITQSPKYLFRKEGQNVTLSCEQNLNHDAMYWYRQDPGQGLRLIYYSQIVNDFQKGDIAEGYSVSREKKESFPLTVTSAQKNPTAFYLCASSISQTGNYGYTFGSGTRLTVV.

This chain connects TRBV6-1 to TRBJ1-1; D unresolved. The V end lost 4 bases, the J end lost 10 bases, and 13 bases lay between the germline ends. Germline loops: CDR1 MNHNS, CDR2 SASEGT. CDR3 size: 12 residues. The CDR3 protein is CASSALKERAFF. The CDR3 DNA is TGTGCCAGCAGTGCGTTGAAGGAGAGAGCTTTCTTT.

The chain employs TRBV25-1 and TRBJ1-3, with a tentative D call TRBD1 (6 bases). CDR3 length: 16 residues. Germline CDR1 MGHDK, CDR2 SYGVNS. V was trimmed by 3 bases and J by 0 bases, leaving 12 bases between them. CDR3 in amino acids: CASSDRTDPSGNTIYF. The CDR3 nucleotides read TGTGCCAGCAGTGACCGGACAGATCCCTCTGGAAACACCATATATTTT.

This clone was detected a few times. V gene TRBV4-1 combines with J gene TRBJ1-4; TRBD1 is a possible D gene (6 bases). Trimming left V 0 bases short and J 5 bases short, with 13 bases between. The V gene's germline CDR1 is MGHRA and CDR2 YSYEKL. The CDR3 totals 16 residues. The CDR3 is CASSQDVYRENEKLFF. DNA for the CDR3: TGCGCCAGCAGCCAAGATGTTTACAGGGAAAATGAAAAACTGTTTTTT.

V usage is TRBV10-3 and J usage is TRBJ2-7, with TRBD1 matching over 9 bases. CDR3 length: 17 residues. Looked up from germline, CDR1 is ENHRY and CDR2 is SYGVKD. V shed 3 bases, J shed 0 bases, and the junction held 9 bases outside the gene matches. The CDR3 spells CAISDFRDRAYSYEQYF. CDR3 nucleotides: TGTGCCATCAGTGATTTTCGGGACAGGGCCTACTCCTACGAGCAGTACTTC.

This sequence joins TRBV23-1 and TRBJ1-2; 7 bases agree with TRBD1. TRBV23-1 is an ORF; its function is uncertain. CDR3 length: 15 residues. Losses at the gene ends were 4 bases for V and 2 bases for J; bases not matched to a gene: 7. The DNA for the CDR3 is TGCGCCAGCAGTCTTGAGAACAGGGGAAACTATGGCTACACCTTC. Residues: CASSLENRGNYGYTF.

This clone was recorded a few times. The chain has TRBV2 and TRBJ1-5, with D perhaps matching TRBD1 (5 bases). The germline V gene has CDR1 SNHLY and CDR2 FYNNEI. The CDR3 length is 15 residues. With 1 base removed from V and 3 bases from J, the gap between germline ends came to 10 bases. This chain's CDR3 is CASSEEQVNNQPQHF. As DNA, the CDR3 is TGTGCCAGCAGTGAAGAACAGGTGAACAATCAGCCCCAGCATTTT.

The rearrangement uses TRBV14 and TRBJ1-4, with 7 bases matching TRBD1. The germline CDR1 and CDR2 sequences are SGHDN and FVKESK. V dropped 0 bases and J dropped 8; count of bases not matched to a gene: 12. CDR3 size: 17 residues. The CDR3: CASSQDFFGQGQEKLFF. The DNA of the CDR3 is TGTGCCAGCAGCCAAGATTTTTTCGGGCAGGGACAGGAAAAACTGTTTTTT.

The chain combines TRBV27 with TRBJ1-2, with TRBD1 matching 7 bases. Germline CDR1 is MNHEY and CDR2 is SMNVEV (reference sequence). The J segment lost 6 bases and the V segment lost 8 bases, leaving 6 bases of the junction unmatched. The CDR3 is 12 amino acids. The CDR3 sequence is CASDDRADGYTF. The CDR3 region has the DNA TGTGCCAGCGATGACAGGGCGGATGGCTACACCTTC.

The chain has TRBV29-1 and TRBJ2-1; 7 bases align to TRBD2. CDR3 length: 14 amino acids. Per germline, CDR1 SQVTM and CDR2 ANQGSEA. V shed 3 bases and J 10 bases; nucleotides not matched to a gene: 12. The CDR3 bases are TGCAGCGTTGAGCCTAGCGGTCGTGTGTGGGAGCAGTTCTTC. Its protein product is CSVEPSGRVWEQFF.

The chain recombines TRBV27 with TRBJ2-2, with 8 bases aligning to TRBD2. Trimming at V came to 0 bases and at J to 2 bases, leaving 5 bases not matched to a gene. CDR1 is MNHEY, CDR2 SMNVEV, per germline (reference sequence). This CDR3 region has 17 residues. The chain's CDR3 is CASSLSRTSQNTGELFF. CDR3 sequence (DNA): TGTGCCAGCAGTTTATCCCGGACTAGCCAAAACACCGGGGAGCTGTTTTTT.

V gene TRBV7-2 combines with J gene TRBJ2-3, with D perhaps TRBD2 (5 bases). V was cut by 8 bases and J by 4 bases, with 13 bases left in between. The CDR3 consists of 13 residues. Germline V CDR1 and CDR2: SGHTA, FQGNSA. CDR3 loop: CASASGSSDTQYF. The CDR3 DNA reads as TGTGCCAGCGCATCGGGGAGCTCAGATACGCAGTATTTT.

This chain uses TRBV7-9 with TRBJ2-1; 9 nucleotides agree with TRBD1. Germline V lookup: CDR1 SEHNR, CDR2 FQNEAQ (reference sequence). With 5 bases clipped from V and 7 bases from J, the junction kept 12 bases outside the gene matches. The CDR3 consists of 16 residues. The CDR3 DNA reads TGTGCCAGCAGCCGAAAAGGACAGGGGATTGGGAATGAGCAGTTCTTC. It translates to CASSRKGQGIGNEQFF.

The J gene is TRBJ1-6, the V gene TRBV9; D is perhaps TRBD1 (5 bases). Germline V CDR1 and CDR2: SGDLS, YYNGEE. The CDR3 loop spans 15 amino acids. V lost 0 bases to trimming and J lost 5 bases, with 9 bases between them. In DNA, the CDR3 is TGTGCCAGCAGCGTAGTCCCAGGGAATAATTCACCCCTCCACTTT. Translated, it gives CASSVVPGNNSPLHF.

The chain joins TRBV7-9 to TRBJ1-1, with TRBD1 as a possible D gene (6 bases). The CDR3 extends over 16 amino acids. Germline lookup yields CDR1 SEHNR and CDR2 FQNEAQ (reference sequence). V was cut by 4 bases and J by 3 bases, with 18 bases left in between. CDR3 in DNA: TGTGCCAGCAGCTCGGACAGCCTAAGGCAGTACACTGAAGCTTTCTTT. Translating it yields CASSSDSLRQYTEAFF.

The chain recombines TRBV5-1 with TRBJ1-6; D call uncertain. Germline lookup yields CDR1 SGHRS and CDR2 YFSETQ. V was shortened by 4 bases and J by 0 bases, with 14 bases between the two germline ends. The CDR3 is 17 amino acids. CDR3 amino acids: CASSPGRLDSYNSPLHF. The CDR3 DNA is TGCGCCAGCAGCCCCGGCAGGCTCGACTCCTATAATTCACCCCTCCACTTT.

The CDR3 nucleotides read TGTGCCAGCAGTGAATTATCGTATGGCTACACCTTC. This codes for CASSELSYGYTF. The genes are TRBV25-1 and TRBJ1-2; D unresolved. Trimming removed 1 base from V and 5 bases from J, with 5 bases in between. The germline gives CDR1 MGHDK, CDR2 SYGVNS. There are 12 residues in the CDR3.